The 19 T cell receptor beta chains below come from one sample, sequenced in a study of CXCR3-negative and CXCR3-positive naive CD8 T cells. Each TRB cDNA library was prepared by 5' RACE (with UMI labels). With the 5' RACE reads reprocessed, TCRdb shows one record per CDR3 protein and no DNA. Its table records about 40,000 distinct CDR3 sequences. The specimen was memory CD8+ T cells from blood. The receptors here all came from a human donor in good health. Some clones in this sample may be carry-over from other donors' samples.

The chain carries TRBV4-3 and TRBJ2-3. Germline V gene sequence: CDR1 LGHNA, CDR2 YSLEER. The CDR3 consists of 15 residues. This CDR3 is CASSQTLASTDTQYF.

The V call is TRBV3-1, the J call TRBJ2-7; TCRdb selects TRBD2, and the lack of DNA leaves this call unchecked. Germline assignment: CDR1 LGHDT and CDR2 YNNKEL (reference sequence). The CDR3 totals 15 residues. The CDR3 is CASRRFLAGGYEQYF.

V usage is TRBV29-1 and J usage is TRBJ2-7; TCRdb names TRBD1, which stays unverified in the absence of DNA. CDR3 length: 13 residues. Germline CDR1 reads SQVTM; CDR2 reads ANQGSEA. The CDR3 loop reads CSVEEGQSYEQYF.

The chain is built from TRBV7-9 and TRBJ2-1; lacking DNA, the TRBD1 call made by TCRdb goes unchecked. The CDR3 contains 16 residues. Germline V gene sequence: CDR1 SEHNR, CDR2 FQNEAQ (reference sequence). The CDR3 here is CASSSGVGSSYNEQFF.

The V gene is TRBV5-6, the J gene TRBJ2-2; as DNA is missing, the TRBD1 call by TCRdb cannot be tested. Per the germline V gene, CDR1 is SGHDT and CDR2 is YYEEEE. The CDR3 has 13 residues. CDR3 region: CASSLDRSGELFF.

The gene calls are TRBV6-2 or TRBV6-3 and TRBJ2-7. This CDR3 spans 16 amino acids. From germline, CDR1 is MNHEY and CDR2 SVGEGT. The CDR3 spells CASSDVAGPSFYEQYF.

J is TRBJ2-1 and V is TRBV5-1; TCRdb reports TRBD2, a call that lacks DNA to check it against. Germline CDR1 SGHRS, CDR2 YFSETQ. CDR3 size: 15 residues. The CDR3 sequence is CASSRGLAGPDEQFF.

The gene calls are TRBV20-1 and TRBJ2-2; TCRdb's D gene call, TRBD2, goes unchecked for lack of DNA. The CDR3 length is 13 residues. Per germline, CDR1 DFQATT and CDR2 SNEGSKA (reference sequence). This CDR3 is CSASLALAGELFF.

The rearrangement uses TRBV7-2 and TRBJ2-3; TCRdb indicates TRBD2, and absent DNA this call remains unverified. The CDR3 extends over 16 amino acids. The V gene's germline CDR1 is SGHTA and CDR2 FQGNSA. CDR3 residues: CASSSELGEGTDTQYF.

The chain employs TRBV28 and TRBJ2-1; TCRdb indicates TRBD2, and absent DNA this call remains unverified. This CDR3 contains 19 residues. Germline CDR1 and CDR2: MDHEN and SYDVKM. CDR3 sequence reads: CASSLLPFSGSSSYNEQFF.

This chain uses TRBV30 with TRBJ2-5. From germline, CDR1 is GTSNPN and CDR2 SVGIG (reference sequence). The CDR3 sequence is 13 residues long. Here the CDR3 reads CAWSRVSEETQYF.

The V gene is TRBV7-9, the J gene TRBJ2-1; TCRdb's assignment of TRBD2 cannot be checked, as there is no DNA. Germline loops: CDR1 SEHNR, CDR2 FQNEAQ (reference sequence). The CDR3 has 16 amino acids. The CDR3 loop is CASSRTSGGENNEQFF.

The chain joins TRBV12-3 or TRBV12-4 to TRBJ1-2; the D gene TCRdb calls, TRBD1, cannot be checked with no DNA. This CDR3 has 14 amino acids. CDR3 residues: CASSSGTANYGYTF.

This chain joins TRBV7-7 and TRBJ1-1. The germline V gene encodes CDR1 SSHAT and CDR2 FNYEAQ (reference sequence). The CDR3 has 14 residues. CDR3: CASSSGAFEGEAFF.

The CDR3 here is CASSLDLGLVRGYTF. The chain is built from TRBV11-3 and TRBJ1-2; TCRdb returns TRBD1, unconfirmable since there is no DNA. Germline-derived CDR1 and CDR2 are SGHNT and YENEEA. The CDR3 has 15 residues.

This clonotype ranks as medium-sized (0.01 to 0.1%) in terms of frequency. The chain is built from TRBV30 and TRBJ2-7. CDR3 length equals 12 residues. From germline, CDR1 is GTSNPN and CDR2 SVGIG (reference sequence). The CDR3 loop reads CAWNTRSYEQYF. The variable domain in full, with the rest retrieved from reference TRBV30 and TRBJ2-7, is SQTIHQWPATLVQPVGSPLSLECTVEGTSNPNLYWYRQAAGRGLQLLFYSVGIGQISSEVPQNLSASRPQDRQFILSSKKLLLSDSGFYLCAWNTRSYEQYFGPGTRLTVT.

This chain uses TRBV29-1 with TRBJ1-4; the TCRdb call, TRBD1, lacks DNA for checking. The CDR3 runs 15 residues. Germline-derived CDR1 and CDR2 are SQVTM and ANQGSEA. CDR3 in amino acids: CSVDGTGMGDEKLFF. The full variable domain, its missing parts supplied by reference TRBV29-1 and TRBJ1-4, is SAVISQKPSRDICQRGTSLTIQCQVDSQVTMMFWYRQQPGQSLTLIATANQGSEATYESGFVIDKFPISRPNLTFSTLTVSNMSPEDSSIYLCSVDGTGMGDEKLFFGSGTQLSVL.

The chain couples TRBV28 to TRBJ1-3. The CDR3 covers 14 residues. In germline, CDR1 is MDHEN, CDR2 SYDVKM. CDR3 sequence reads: CASSLPTAGNTIYF.

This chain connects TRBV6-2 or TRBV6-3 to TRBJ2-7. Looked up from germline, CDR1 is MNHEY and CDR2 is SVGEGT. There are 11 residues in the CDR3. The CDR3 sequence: CASSLDYEKYF.